The 32 T cell receptor beta chains in this list originate from one sample, sequenced in a study of breast tumors, draining lymph nodes, adjacent tissues. Axillary draining lymph nodes of breast cancer patients supplied the node samples. One entry per CDR3 protein results from TCRdb running MiXCR on the multiplex PCR reads. The table records about 220,000 distinct CDR3 sequences, 34% of them present only once. Material: axillary lymph node tissue. Every receptor here comes from a female donor with breast cancer. Some clones in this sample may be carry-over from other donors' samples.

This clonotype has more than one count but fewer than ten. A single base separates this from a much larger clone, so it may be a read error. The CDR3 sequence: CSARRRAQPPHF. In nucleotides, the CDR3 is TGCAGTGCTAGACGAAGGGCCCAGCCCCCGCATTTT. This chain joins TRBV20-1 and TRBJ1-5; D call uncertain. From germline, CDR1 is DFQATT and CDR2 SNEGSKA (reference sequence). This CDR3 region has 12 residues.

V and J are TRBV2 and TRBJ2-1; 12 bases fit TRBD1. V trimming: 6 bases; J trimming: 7 bases; junction bases outside the gene matches: 7. CDR1 is SNHLY and CDR2 is FYNNEI in the germline V gene. This CDR3 region has 15 residues. The CDR3 sequence is CASRPGTGGRNEQFF. DNA for the CDR3: TGTGCCAGCAGGCCCGGGACAGGGGGCAGGAATGAGCAGTTCTTC. Drawing the rest from reference TRBV2 and TRBJ2-1, the complete variable domain is EPEVTQTPSHQVTQMGQEVILRCVPISNHLYFYWYRQILGQKVEFLVSFYNNEISEKSEIFDDQFSVERPDGSNFTLKIRSTKLEDSAMYFCASRPGTGGRNEQFFGPGTRLTVL.

V usage is TRBV2 and J usage is TRBJ2-2, with 7 bases fitting TRBD2. Germline CDR1 is SNHLY and CDR2 is FYNNEI. The CDR3 runs 17 residues. V shed 4 bases and J 1 base; nucleotides not matched to a gene: 9. CDR3 in DNA: TGTGCCAGCAGTGGCCTCGGGCTAGCGGAGAACACCGGGGAGCTGTTTTTT. Translation gives CASSGLGLAENTGELFF.

J is TRBJ1-1 and V is TRBV4-1; 8 bases line up with TRBD1. Germline trimming cut 0 bases from V and 1 base from J; bases unmatched to any gene: 13. The CDR3 consists of 19 residues. The V gene's germline CDR1 is MGHRA and CDR2 YSYEKL. CDR3 in DNA: TGCGCCAGCAGCCAAGATGAAGGCAGGGGGCGATTCCCGAACACTGAAGCTTTCTTT. This codes for CASSQDEGRGRFPNTEAFF.

This clonotype came up many times. The chain links TRBV20-1 to TRBJ2-7, with unresolved D. V lost 5 bases to trimming and J lost 0 bases, with 17 bases between them. The CDR3 is made up of 15 amino acids. CDR1 is DFQATT, CDR2 SNEGSKA, per germline (reference sequence). CDR3 DNA: TGCAGTGCTCACCTTTTGGAGCGTTCCTCCTACGAGCAGTACTTC. It yields the protein CSAHLLERSSYEQYF.

CDR3 sequence reads: CATSSLTGSGNTIYF. CDR3 DNA sequence: TGTGCCACCAGCAGCTTGACAGGCTCTGGAAACACCATATATTTT. The J gene is TRBJ1-3, the V gene TRBV15; weak D call: TRBD1 (6 bases). CDR1 is LNHNV, CDR2 YYDKDF, per germline (reference sequence). This CDR3 contains 15 residues. V lost 3 bases, J lost 0 bases, and 9 bases lay in between.

The chain's CDR3 is CASSEISDSYNEQFF. Written as DNA, the CDR3 is TGCGCCAGCAGTGAGATTAGCGATTCCTACAATGAGCAGTTCTTC. This chain joins TRBV10-1 and TRBJ2-1; maybe TRBD2 (5 bases). Germline V gene data show CDR1 as WNHNN and CDR2 as SYGVQD (reference sequence). The CDR3 length is 15 residues. Trimming removed 2 bases at V and 1 base at J, with 9 bases between.

This clonotype was detected many times. The V gene is TRBV4-1, the J gene TRBJ2-2, with a possible D match to TRBD2 (6 bases). The germline gives CDR1 MGHRA, CDR2 YSYEKL. The CDR3 length is 15 residues. The V and J ends lost 1 base and 9 bases respectively, with 15 bases between them. CDR3 protein: CASSQAFGGARELFF. In DNA form, the CDR3 reads TGCGCCAGCAGCCAAGCCTTCGGCGGGGCCCGGGAGCTGTTTTTT.

In this sample, this clonotype turned up a few times. This chain links TRBV28 with TRBJ2-7, with 12 bases that match TRBD2. This CDR3 comprises 16 residues. Per the germline V gene, CDR1 is MDHEN and CDR2 is SYDVKM. The V segment lost 4 bases and the J segment 3 bases; nucleotides outside the gene matches: 7. The CDR3 bases are TGTGCCAGCAGTTCCGCTAGCGGGAGGGCCAACTACGAGCAGTACTTC. Protein product: CASSSASGRANYEQYF.

This clonotype was observed a few times. The chain is built from TRBV5-5 and TRBJ2-3, with D tentatively TRBD1 or TRBD2 (6 bases each). The CDR3 runs to 17 residues. The V gene lost 3 bases and the J gene lost 6 bases, with 23 bases spanning the gap. Germline loops: CDR1 SGHKS, CDR2 YYEKEE (reference sequence). The CDR3 reads CASSSSRGLGSTDTQYF. In DNA, the CDR3 is TGTGCCAGCAGCTCCTCCCGGGGGCTTGGGTCCACGGATACGCAGTATTTT.

This clonotype was counted many times. The rearrangement uses TRBV20-1 and TRBJ2-2; 7 positions agree with TRBD1. The V and J ends lost 6 bases and 6 bases, in that order; junction bases with no gene match: 7. This CDR3 contains 13 residues. CDR1 and CDR2 from the germline V gene are DFQATT and SNEGSKA (reference sequence). Here the CDR3 DNA reads TGCAGTGCACCAGACAGGGCGGCCGGGGAGCTGTTTTTT. Amino acids: CSAPDRAAGELFF.

The sample holds one count of this clonotype. The chain carries TRBV2 and TRBJ1-5; the D gene is possibly TRBD1 (6 bases). CDR3 length: 16 amino acids. Per the germline V gene, CDR1 is SNHLY and CDR2 is FYNNEI. V lost 3 bases and J lost 1, with 13 bases in between. CDR3 sequence (DNA): TGTGCCAGCAGTGAGAGGGCAGGGGCGAGCAATCAGCCCCAGCATTTT. This translates into CASSERAGASNQPQHF.

The chain uses TRBV19 and TRBJ1-2, with 12 positions matching TRBD1. Per the germline V gene, CDR1 is LNHDA and CDR2 is SQIVND (reference sequence). The trim removed 5 bases at V and 7 bases at J, leaving 5 bases unmatched. This CDR3 has 14 residues. This chain's CDR3 is CASSSPGQGAGYTF. The DNA for the CDR3 is TGTGCCAGTAGTTCCCCGGGACAGGGGGCTGGCTACACCTTC.

At least ten counts were recorded for this clonotype. This chain uses TRBV20-1 with TRBJ2-7; the D gene is possibly TRBD2 (6 bases). V lost 3 bases and J lost 4, with 16 bases in between. CDR1 and CDR2 (germline): DFQATT, SNEGSKA (reference sequence). The CDR3 has 14 amino acids. CDR3 in amino acids: CSASRVGGKYEQYF. The CDR3 bases are TGCAGTGCTAGTCGCGTGGGCGGGAAATACGAGCAGTACTTC.

Details on this clonotype: A read error may explain this, as a much larger clone is one base away. The chain uses TRBV20-1 and TRBJ2-7; D ambiguous. The germline gives CDR1 DFQATT, CDR2 SNEGSKA (reference sequence). This CDR3 is 13 amino acids long. CDR3 DNA: TGCAGTGCTAGATACAGCTCTTCTTACGCGCAGTACTTC. This encodes CSARYSSSYAQYF.

This clonotype showed up just a few times. A much more abundant neighbour one base away suggests this may be a read error. No conserved phenylalanine or tryptophan ends this CDR3, so it is likely a read error. The chain joins TRBV20-1 to TRBJ2-5, with D uncertain. The CDR3 loop spans 10 amino acids. Germline V gives CDR1 DFQATT, CDR2 SNEGSKA (reference sequence). The CDR3 DNA reads TGCATGGTCGAAAAAGAGACCCAGTACTCC. Its protein is CMVEKETQYS.

This clonotype came up many times. This chain connects TRBV7-9 to TRBJ2-1; 11 nucleotides match TRBD2. V dropped 0 bases and J dropped 2; count of bases not matched to a gene: 6. The V gene's germline CDR1 is SEHNR and CDR2 FQNEAQ (reference sequence). The CDR3 totals 18 residues. CDR3 region: CASSLASGGAGAYNEQFF. For the CDR3, the DNA is TGTGCCAGCAGCTTAGCTAGCGGGGGGGCCGGCGCCTACAATGAGCAGTTCTTC. The complete variable domain, with remaining parts taken from reference TRBV7-9 and TRBJ2-1, reads DTGVSQNPRHKITKRGQNVTFRCDPISEHNRLYWYRQTLGQGPEFLTYFQNEAQLEKSRLLSDRFSAERPKGSFSTLEIQRTEQGDSAMYLCASSLASGGAGAYNEQFFGPGTRLTVL.

A word on this clonotype: A much larger clone differs by one base, so this may be a read error. The rearrangement joins TRBV20-1 to TRBJ2-1; the match to TRBD1 covers 11 bases. The CDR3 length is 15 residues. The germline V gene encodes CDR1 DFQATT and CDR2 SNEGSKA (reference sequence). The CDR3 is CSANPWTGGINEQLF. The CDR3 region has the DNA TGCAGTGCCAACCCCTGGACAGGGGGCATAAATGAGCAGCTCTTC.

Notes on this clonotype: Given a much more abundant clone one base away, this may be a read error. CDR3 protein: CSAGLDRVPSYNERFF. The CDR3 DNA sequence: TGCAGTGCGGGACTCGACAGGGTACCTTCCTACAATGAGCGGTTCTTC. The J gene is TRBJ2-1, the V gene TRBV20-1, with TRBD1 as a possible D gene (7 bases). The germline V gene has CDR1 DFQATT and CDR2 SNEGSKA (reference sequence). The CDR3 contains 16 residues.

There are many counts of this clonotype. The rearrangement uses TRBV7-2 and TRBJ2-7; D is perhaps TRBD1 (6 bases). CDR1 is SGHTA and CDR2 is FQGNSA in the germline V gene. V was clipped by 3 bases and J by 7 bases, with 13 bases between them. The CDR3 loop spans 13 amino acids. DNA for the CDR3: TGTGCCAGCAGCTTCTCGACTCAGGGGGAGCAGTACTTC. It translates to CASSFSTQGEQYF.

In regard to this clonotype: Possible read error: a much larger clone is one base away. V usage is TRBV10-2 and J usage is TRBJ2-3; the D gene is possibly TRBD2 (5 bases). CDR1 is WSHSY and CDR2 is SAAADI in the germline V gene. This CDR3 has 14 residues. The ends were cut back, 6 bases at V and 4 bases at J, with 14 bases in the middle. The CDR3 here is CASRRASQPDTQYF. As DNA, the CDR3 is TGCGCCAGCAGGAGGGCTAGTCAGCCAGATACGCAGTATTTT.

The chain carries TRBV20-1 and TRBJ2-5, with D maybe TRBD1 (6 bases). V gave up 0 bases and J gave up 0 bases, with 17 bases separating them. Germline lookup yields CDR1 DFQATT and CDR2 SNEGSKA (reference sequence). The CDR3 extends over 17 amino acids. Here the CDR3 DNA reads TGCAGTGCTAGAGATGGAAGACAGGCACCCTACCAAGAGACCCAGTACTTC. Translation: CSARDGRQAPYQETQYF.

This clonotype was detected many times. The rearrangement uses TRBV6-1 and TRBJ1-5; 8 nucleotides align to TRBD1. Trimming removed 4 bases from V and 6 bases from J; junction bases left unmatched: 14. There are 17 residues in the CDR3. In germline, CDR1 is MNHNS, CDR2 SASEGT. The DNA of the CDR3 is TGTGCCAGCAGTGCGCACCGACAGGGGAGGGTTGGTCAGCCCCAGCATTTT. It is translated as CASSAHRQGRVGQPQHF.

This clonotype was seen at least ten times. The V call is TRBV7-9, the J call TRBJ2-2; 12 bases are shared with TRBD2. The CDR3 sequence is 15 residues long. V shed 5 bases and J 4 bases; nucleotides not matched to a gene: 2. Germline loops: CDR1 SEHNR, CDR2 FQNEAQ (reference sequence). In DNA form, the CDR3 reads TGTGCCAGCAGCCCTAGCGGGGGGGCCACCGGGGAGCTGTTTTTT. Translated, it gives CASSPSGGATGELFF. Combining the CDR3 with reference TRBV7-9 and TRBJ2-2 gives the whole variable domain DTGVSQNPRHKITKRGQNVTFRCDPISEHNRLYWYRQTLGQGPEFLTYFQNEAQLEKSRLLSDRFSAERPKGSFSTLEIQRTEQGDSAMYLCASSPSGGATGELFFGEGSRLTVL.

This clonotype has a count of ten or more. The chain combines TRBV11-3 with TRBJ2-1, with D maybe TRBD2 (6 bases). The length of the CDR3 is 15 residues. Germline-derived CDR1 and CDR2 are SGHNT and YENEEA. V lost 0 bases and J lost 0, with 6 bases in between. CDR3 sequence (DNA): TGTGCCAGCAGCTTAGACGGGAGCTCCTACAATGAGCAGTTCTTC. Its protein is CASSLDGSSYNEQFF. Full variable domain (rest looked up from reference TRBV11-3 and TRBJ2-1): EAGVVQSPRYKIIEKKQPVAFWCNPISGHNTLYWYLQNLGQGPELLIRYENEEAVDDSQLPKDRFSAERLKGVDSTLKIQPAELGDSAVYLCASSLDGSSYNEQFFGPGTRLTVL.

The rearrangement links TRBV30 to TRBJ1-1; unclear D gene. V shed 6 bases and J shed 3 bases, with 14 bases lying between them. Germline V lookup: CDR1 GTSNPN, CDR2 SVGIG (reference sequence). The CDR3 is 13 amino acids. The CDR3: CACQGLGHTEAFF. The CDR3 DNA reads as TGTGCCTGCCAAGGACTGGGTCACACTGAAGCTTTCTTT.

This clonotype was counted many times. V gene TRBV29-1 combines with J gene TRBJ2-7; possible D gene TRBD2, 6 bases. CDR3 length equals 14 residues. V was pared by 3 bases and J by 3 bases, with 15 bases between. The germline V gene encodes CDR1 SQVTM and CDR2 ANQGSEA. Here the CDR3 reads CSVEVPGRFYEQYF. The CDR3 bases are TGCAGCGTTGAGGTCCCAGGGAGGTTCTACGAGCAGTACTTC.

This clonotype was observed many times. The gene calls are TRBV7-9 and TRBJ2-3, with TRBD2 matching 8 bases. The V gene's germline CDR1 is SEHNR and CDR2 FQNEAQ (reference sequence). V lost 1 base and J lost 4; bases outside the gene matches: 7. The CDR3 is 16 residues long. This CDR3 is CASSLDAGGRADTQYF. Here the CDR3 DNA reads TGTGCCAGCAGCTTAGATGCGGGAGGTAGAGCAGATACGCAGTATTTT.

This clonotype was seen repeatedly, ten times or more. This sequence joins TRBV10-3 and TRBJ2-1; 9 nucleotides agree with TRBD2. V lost 4 bases to trimming and J lost 4 bases; unmatched junction nucleotides: 5. Germline CDR1 is ENHRY and CDR2 is SYGVKD. The CDR3 extends over 15 amino acids. The CDR3 bases are TGTGCCATCAGTGGAAGACTAGCGGATTACAATGAGCAGTTCTTC. Translated: CAISGRLADYNEQFF.

This chain connects TRBV7-2 to TRBJ1-6; D is possibly TRBD1 (6 bases). V was pared by 6 bases and J by 7 bases, with 16 bases between. Germline V lookup: CDR1 SGHTA, CDR2 FQGNSA. This CDR3 is 15 amino acids long. CDR3 amino acids: CASSYSRGANSPLHF. In DNA form, the CDR3 reads TGTGCCAGCAGTTACTCGCGGGGGGCGAATTCACCCCTCCACTTT.

This clonotype was seen ten or more times. The rearrangement links TRBV19 to TRBJ1-2; TRBD1 is a possible D gene (6 bases). Germline-derived CDR1 and CDR2 are LNHDA and SQIVND (reference sequence). V lost 3 bases, J lost 0 bases, and 14 bases lay in between. The CDR3 consists of 16 residues. The CDR3 reads CASSILGAIPNYGYTF. Written as DNA, the CDR3 is TGTGCCAGTAGTATCTTGGGGGCTATACCTAACTATGGCTACACCTTC.

There are many counts of this clonotype. V gene TRBV14 combines with J gene TRBJ1-2, with D possibly being TRBD1 (6 bases). The V end lost 4 bases, the J end lost 4 bases, and 13 bases lay between the germline ends. The CDR3 has 14 amino acids. The germline V gene has CDR1 SGHDN and CDR2 FVKESK. CDR3 in amino acids: CASSLNRDRYGYTF. The CDR3 DNA follows: TGTGCCAGCAGCCTGAACAGGGATCGCTATGGCTACACCTTC. Filled out from reference TRBV14 and TRBJ1-2, the complete variable domain reads EAGVTQFPSHSVIEKGQTVTLRCDPISGHDNLYWYRRVMGKEIKFLLHFVKESKQDESGMPNNRFLAERTGGTYSTLKVQPAELEDSGVYFCASSLNRDRYGYTFGSGTRLTVV.